Below are 20 T cell receptor beta chains sequenced from a single sample in a study of T cell changes during pregnancy in multiple sclerosis. Sequenced by immunoSEQ multiplex PCR; TCRdb stores in-frame clones only, minus some. The sample lists about 47,000 clones; more than 85% were seen once. Specimen: peripheral blood, collected after pregnancy. The source is a female donor with multiple sclerosis, enrolled in a pregnancy study.

V and J are TRBV4-3 and TRBJ2-7; 7 bases align to TRBD1. This CDR3 spans 16 amino acids. The V gene's germline CDR1 is LGHNA and CDR2 YSLEER. The trim removed 0 bases at V and 0 bases at J, leaving 5 bases unmatched. The CDR3 protein is CASSQDSSGGSYEQYF. The CDR3 DNA follows: TGCGCCAGCAGCCAAGATAGTTCAGGGGGCTCCTACGAGCAGTACTTC.

The chain couples TRBV7-2 to TRBJ1-5, with D possibly being TRBD1 (6 bases). This CDR3 has 15 amino acids. Germline V gene data show CDR1 as SGHTA and CDR2 as FQGNSA. V lost 2 bases and J lost 4, with 12 bases in between. The CDR3 DNA is TGTGCCAGCAGCTTACGGGCCGACAGGAATCAGCCCCAGCATTTT. Encoded protein: CASSLRADRNQPQHF.

The sample holds a few counts of this clone. V and J are TRBV6-1 and TRBJ1-2, with a possible D match to TRBD1 (5 bases). CDR1 is MNHNS, CDR2 SASEGT, per germline. The CDR3 totals 13 residues. V lost 2 bases to trimming and J lost 7 bases, with 11 bases between them. The CDR3 nucleotides are TGTGCCAGCAGTGAAACAGGCAGTGGTGGCTACACCTTC. The encoded protein is CASSETGSGGYTF.

The chain combines TRBV5-6 with TRBJ2-1; D call uncertain. The CDR3 totals 14 residues. The V end was cut by 4 bases, the J end by 0 bases, with 8 bases between. Germline V CDR1 and CDR2: SGHDT, YYEEEE. The CDR3 DNA sequence: TGTGCCAGCAGCCGAAGGAGCTCCTACAATGAGCAGTTCTTC. Protein sequence: CASSRRSSYNEQFF. The complete variable domain, with remaining parts taken from reference TRBV5-6 and TRBJ2-1, reads DAGVTQSPTHLIKTRGQQVTLRCSPKSGHDTVSWYQQALGQGPQFIFQYYEEEERQRGNFPDRFSGHQFPNYSSELNVNALLLGDSALYLCASSRRSSYNEQFFGPGTRLTVL.

J is TRBJ1-1 and V is TRBV9; a weak D match, TRBD1 (5 bases). This CDR3 has 12 residues. V dropped 4 bases and J dropped 12 bases, with 16 bases sitting between them. Germline CDR1 and CDR2: SGDLS and YYNGEE. CDR3 in amino acids: CASSSTGGESFF. The DNA of the CDR3 is TGTGCCAGCAGCTCTACGGGGGGGGAGTCTTTCTTT.

The chain recombines TRBV7-2 with TRBJ1-2, with a possible D match to TRBD1 (6 bases). The length of the CDR3 is 13 residues. Germline V gene lookup returns CDR1 SGHTA and CDR2 FQGNSA. Trimming left V 3 bases short and J 8 bases short, with 13 bases between. CDR3 coding DNA: TGTGCCAGCAGCTTTAGACAGGAAGAAGGCTACACCTTC. Its protein product is CASSFRQEEGYTF.

This chain joins TRBV5-4 and TRBJ1-1, with 8 bases fitting TRBD1. The CDR3 has 16 amino acids. The ends lost 5 bases at V and 0 bases at J; junction bases unmatched: 9. Looked up from germline, CDR1 is SGHNT and CDR2 is YYREEE (reference sequence). CDR3 residues: CASRKDRATLNTEAFF. CDR3 coding DNA: TGTGCCAGCAGGAAGGACAGGGCGACCCTGAACACTGAAGCTTTCTTT.

The chain uses TRBV7-8 and TRBJ1-2; 8 nucleotides align to TRBD1. Trimming cost V 10 bases and J 8 bases; bases outside gene matches: 9. CDR1 SGHVS and CDR2 FQNEAQ come from the germline V gene. This CDR3 contains 12 residues. This CDR3 is CATLGQVDGYTF. In DNA form, the CDR3 reads TGTGCCACCTTGGGACAGGTAGACGGCTACACCTTC.

The chain links TRBV5-1 to TRBJ1-5; 7 bases align to TRBD1. V was clipped by 1 base and J by 4 bases; unmatched bases: 11. The germline V gene has CDR1 SGHRS and CDR2 YFSETQ. The CDR3 length is 17 residues. The CDR3: CASSLSLEGDRNQPQHF. The CDR3 region has the DNA TGCGCCAGCAGCTTGTCTCTTGAAGGGGACAGAAATCAGCCCCAGCATTTT.

This chain joins TRBV2 and TRBJ1-6; maybe TRBD1 (5 bases). This CDR3 is built from 15 residues. V gave up 4 bases and J gave up 12 bases, with 19 bases separating them. Germline loops: CDR1 SNHLY, CDR2 FYNNEI. The CDR3 loop is CASSGQGGLLGPLHF. DNA for the CDR3: TGTGCCAGCAGTGGTCAGGGCGGCCTTTTGGGACCCCTCCACTTT. Drawing the rest from reference TRBV2 and TRBJ1-6, the complete variable domain is EPEVTQTPSHQVTQMGQEVILRCVPISNHLYFYWYRQILGQKVEFLVSFYNNEISEKSEIFDDQFSVERPDGSNFTLKIRSTKLEDSAMYFCASSGQGGLLGPLHFGNGTRLTVT.

CDR3 sequence (DNA): TGTGCCAGCAGCCCCAGACTAGCGGGACTCTCCTACAATGAGCAGTTCTTC. Translating gives CASSPRLAGLSYNEQFF. The chain joins TRBV5-6 to TRBJ2-1; TRBD2 agrees at 11 bases. In germline, CDR1 is SGHDT, CDR2 YYEEEE. The junction had 6 bases not matched to a gene; V was cut back by 4 bases and J by 0 bases. This CDR3 region has 17 residues.

DNA of the CDR3: TGTGCCACCACCGGAGCCCGTAGGGGCGAGCAGTACTTC. This translates into CATTGARRGEQYF. This sequence joins TRBV15 and TRBJ2-7, with D possibly being TRBD1 (5 bases). The V gene lost 7 bases and the J gene lost 6 bases, with 16 bases spanning the gap. The CDR3 covers 13 residues. Germline V gives CDR1 LNHNV, CDR2 YYDKDF (reference sequence).

The chain uses TRBV30 and TRBJ1-2, with D perhaps matching TRBD1 (5 bases). Between the trimmed V and J ends, which lost 0 bases and 6 bases, there was a span of 20 bases. The germline V gene encodes CDR1 GTSNPN and CDR2 SVGIG (reference sequence). The CDR3 is 16 amino acids. The CDR3 DNA is TGTGCCTGGAGTGTGGACCAGGGCCCTGCTATTGATGGCTACACCTTC. This sequence encodes CAWSVDQGPAIDGYTF. The complete variable domain, with remaining parts taken from reference TRBV30 and TRBJ1-2, reads SQTIHQWPATLVQPVGSPLSLECTVEGTSNPNLYWYRQAAGRGLQLLFYSVGIGQISSEVPQNLSASRPQDRQFILSSKKLLLSDSGFYLCAWSVDQGPAIDGYTFGSGTRLTVV.

The chain is built from TRBV9 and TRBJ2-7, with 9 bases matching TRBD1. The junction had 4 bases not matched to a gene; V was cut back by 3 bases and J by 0 bases. The germline CDR1 and CDR2 sequences are SGDLS and YYNGEE. The CDR3 totals 15 residues. The DNA for the CDR3 is TGTGCCAGCAGCGGTGACAGGGGGGGCTCCTACGAGCAGTACTTC. Its protein product is CASSGDRGGSYEQYF.

The rearrangement joins TRBV9 to TRBJ2-5; perhaps TRBD1 as D (6 bases). The germline gives CDR1 SGDLS, CDR2 YYNGEE. The CDR3 sequence is 19 residues long. V was pared by 2 bases and J by 5 bases, with 28 bases between. Written as DNA, the CDR3 is TGTGCCAGCAGCGTTCGAGAGGGGGAAGGCGGGCTGATTGGGGAGACCCAGTACTTC. This translates into CASSVREGEGGLIGETQYF.

The chain has TRBV4-2 and TRBJ1-3, with 9 bases identical to TRBD1. The ends lost 3 bases at V and 0 bases at J; junction bases unmatched: 3. The germline gives CDR1 LGHNA, CDR2 YNFKEQ. The CDR3 sequence is 16 residues long. The CDR3 reads CASSHPTGGSGNTIYF. Here the CDR3 DNA reads TGTGCCAGCAGCCATCCGACAGGGGGCTCTGGAAACACCATATATTTT.

The chain couples TRBV4-2 to TRBJ2-7; possible D gene TRBD1, 6 bases. Between the trimmed V and J ends, which lost 2 bases and 2 bases, there was a span of 22 bases. The CDR3 totals 18 residues. The germline CDR1 and CDR2 sequences are LGHNA and YNFKEQ. The CDR3 here is CASSQRGTPGAFPYEQYF. For the CDR3, the DNA is TGTGCCAGCAGCCAAAGGGGGACCCCCGGAGCGTTTCCCTACGAGCAGTACTTC.

This clone was observed a single time. The chain is built from TRBV19 and TRBJ1-2; 7 bases align to TRBD1. The J segment lost 7 bases and the V segment lost 7 bases, leaving 6 bases of the junction unmatched. The CDR3 extends over 12 amino acids. Germline assignment: CDR1 LNHDA and CDR2 SQIVND (reference sequence). The CDR3 sequence is CASTSTGIGYTF. The CDR3 DNA sequence: TGTGCCAGTACCTCGACAGGGATTGGCTACACCTTC.

The V gene is TRBV21-1, the J gene TRBJ1-4; the tabulated D call, TRBD1, remains unverified against the DNA. TRBV21-1 is annotated as a pseudogene. The CDR3 consists of 15 residues. The CDR3 protein is CASSIGQGVSEKLFF. The DNA of the CDR3 is TGTGCCAGCAGCATCGGACAGGGAGTTAGTGAAAAACTGTTTTTT.

V and J are TRBV19 and TRBJ1-2, with 7 bases aligning to TRBD1. Germline loops: CDR1 LNHDA, CDR2 SQIVND (reference sequence). This CDR3 contains 15 residues. V lost 3 bases, J lost 4 bases, and 8 bases stayed unmatched. The DNA of the CDR3 is TGTGCCAGTAGTATTATGACAGGGATAACCTATGGCTACACCTTC. Translating gives CASSIMTGITYGYTF.